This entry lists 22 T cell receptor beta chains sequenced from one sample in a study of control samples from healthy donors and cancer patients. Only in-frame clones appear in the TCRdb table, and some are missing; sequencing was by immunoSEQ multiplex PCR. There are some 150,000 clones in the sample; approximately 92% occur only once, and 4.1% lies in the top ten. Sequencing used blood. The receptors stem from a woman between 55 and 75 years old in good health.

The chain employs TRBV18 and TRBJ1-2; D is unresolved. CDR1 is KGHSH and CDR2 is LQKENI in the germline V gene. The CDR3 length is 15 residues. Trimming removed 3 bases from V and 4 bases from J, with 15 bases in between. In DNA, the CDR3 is TGTGCCAGCTCACCCGCGGGGTCGGAAGGCTATGGCTACACCTTC. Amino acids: CASSPAGSEGYGYTF.

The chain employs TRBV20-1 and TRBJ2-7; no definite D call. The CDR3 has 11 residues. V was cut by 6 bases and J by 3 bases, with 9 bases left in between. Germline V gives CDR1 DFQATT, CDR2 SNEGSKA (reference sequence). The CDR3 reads CSADRGYEQYF. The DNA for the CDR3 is TGCAGTGCGGACCGAGGCTACGAGCAGTACTTC.

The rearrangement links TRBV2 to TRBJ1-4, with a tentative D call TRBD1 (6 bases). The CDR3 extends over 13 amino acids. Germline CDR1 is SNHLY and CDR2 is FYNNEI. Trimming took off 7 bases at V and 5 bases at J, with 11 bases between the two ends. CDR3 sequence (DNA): TGTGCCAGCATCCGGGACACCAATGAAAAACTGTTTTTT. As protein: CASIRDTNEKLFF.

The CDR3 protein is CASSNSGGANTGELFF. The CDR3 DNA is TGTGCCAGTAGTAATAGCGGGGGGGCGAACACCGGGGAGCTGTTTTTT. V is TRBV19 and J is TRBJ2-2; TRBD2 matches at 11 bases. The germline CDR1 and CDR2 sequences are LNHDA and SQIVND (reference sequence). V gave up 4 bases and J gave up 0 bases; unmatched junction bases: 1. The CDR3 consists of 16 residues.

CDR3 nucleotide sequence: TGTGCCACCAGCAGAGATCTGGGACAGAGAAACATTCAGTACTTC. Its translation is CATSRDLGQRNIQYF. This chain connects TRBV15 to TRBJ2-4; 7 bases agree with TRBD1. Germline assignment: CDR1 LNHNV and CDR2 YYDKDF (reference sequence). Trimming cost V 0 bases and J 6 bases; bases outside gene matches: 5. This CDR3 comprises 15 residues. Looking up the rest from reference TRBV15 and TRBJ2-4 gives the full variable domain: DAMVIQNPRYQVTQFGKPVTLSCSQTLNHNVMYWYQQKSSQAPKLLFHYYDKDFNNEADTPDNFQSRRPNTSFCFLDIRSPGLGDTAMYLCATSRDLGQRNIQYFGAGTRLSVL.

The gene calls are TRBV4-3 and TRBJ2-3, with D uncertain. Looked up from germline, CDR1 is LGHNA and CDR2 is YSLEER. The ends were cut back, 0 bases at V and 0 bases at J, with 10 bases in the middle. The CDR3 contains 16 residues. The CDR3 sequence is CASSQDPGMSTDTQYF. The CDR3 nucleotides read TGCGCCAGCAGCCAAGATCCGGGCATGAGCACAGATACGCAGTATTTT.

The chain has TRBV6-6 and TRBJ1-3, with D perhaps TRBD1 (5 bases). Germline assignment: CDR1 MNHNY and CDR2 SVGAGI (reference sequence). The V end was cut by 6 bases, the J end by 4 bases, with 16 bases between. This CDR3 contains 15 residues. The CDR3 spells CASRGTASKGNTIYF. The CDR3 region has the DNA TGTGCCAGCAGGGGGACGGCGTCGAAAGGAAACACCATATATTTT.

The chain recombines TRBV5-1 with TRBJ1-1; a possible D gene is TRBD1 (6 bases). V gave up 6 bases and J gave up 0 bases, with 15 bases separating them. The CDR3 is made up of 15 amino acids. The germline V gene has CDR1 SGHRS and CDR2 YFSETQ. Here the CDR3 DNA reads TGCGCCAGCACCCACGTCGGGGGGCTGAACACTGAAGCTTTCTTT. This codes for CASTHVGGLNTEAFF.

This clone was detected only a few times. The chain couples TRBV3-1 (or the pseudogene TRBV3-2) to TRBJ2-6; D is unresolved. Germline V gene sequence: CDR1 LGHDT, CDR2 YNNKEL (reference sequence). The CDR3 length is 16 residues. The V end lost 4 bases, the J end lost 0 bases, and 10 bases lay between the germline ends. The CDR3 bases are TGTGCCAGCAGCCGGGTTTCCGTCTCTGGGGCCAACGTCCTGACTTTC. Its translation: CASSRVSVSGANVLTF.

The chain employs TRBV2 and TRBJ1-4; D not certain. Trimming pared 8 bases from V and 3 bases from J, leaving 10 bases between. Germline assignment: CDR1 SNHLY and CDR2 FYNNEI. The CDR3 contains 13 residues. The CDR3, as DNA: TGTGCCAGCCTTTGGGCCGCTAATGAAAAACTGTTTTTT. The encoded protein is CASLWAANEKLFF.

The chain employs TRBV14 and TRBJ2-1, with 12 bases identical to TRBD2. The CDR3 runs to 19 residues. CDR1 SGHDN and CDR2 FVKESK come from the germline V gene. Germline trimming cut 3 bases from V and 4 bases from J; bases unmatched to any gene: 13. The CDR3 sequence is CASSHPRLAGGRLYNEQFF. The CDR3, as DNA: TGTGCCAGCAGCCACCCCCGCCTAGCGGGGGGGCGTCTGTACAATGAGCAGTTCTTC.

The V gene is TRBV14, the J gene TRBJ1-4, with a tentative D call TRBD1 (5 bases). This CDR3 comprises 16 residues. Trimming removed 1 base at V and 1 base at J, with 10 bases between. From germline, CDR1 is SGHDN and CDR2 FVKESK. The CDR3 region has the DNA TGTGCCAGCAGCCAAGGACAGCTTATAACTAATGAAAAACTGTTTTTT. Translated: CASSQGQLITNEKLFF.

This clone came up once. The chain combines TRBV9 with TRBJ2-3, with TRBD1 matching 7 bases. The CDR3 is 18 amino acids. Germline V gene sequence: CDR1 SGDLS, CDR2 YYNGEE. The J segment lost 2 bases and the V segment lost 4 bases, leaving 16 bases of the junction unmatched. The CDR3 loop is CASSLPPRTGPDTDTQYF. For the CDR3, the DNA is TGTGCCAGCAGCCTACCCCCCCGGACAGGCCCTGACACAGATACGCAGTATTTT.

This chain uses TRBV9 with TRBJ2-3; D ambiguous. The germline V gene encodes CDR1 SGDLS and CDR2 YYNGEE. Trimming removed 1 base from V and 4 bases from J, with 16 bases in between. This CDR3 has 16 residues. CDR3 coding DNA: TGTGCCAGCAGCGTATTCTCGGGTCAGAATGCAGATACGCAGTATTTT. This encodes CASSVFSGQNADTQYF.

The CDR3 sequence: CASSTGQANTEAFF. As DNA, the CDR3 is TGCGCCAGCAGCACTGGACAGGCGAACACTGAAGCTTTCTTT. V and J are TRBV5-1 and TRBJ1-1, with 7 bases matching TRBD1. V shed 4 bases and J 1 base; nucleotides not matched to a gene: 4. The CDR3 is 14 residues long. CDR1 SGHRS and CDR2 YFSETQ come from the germline V gene.

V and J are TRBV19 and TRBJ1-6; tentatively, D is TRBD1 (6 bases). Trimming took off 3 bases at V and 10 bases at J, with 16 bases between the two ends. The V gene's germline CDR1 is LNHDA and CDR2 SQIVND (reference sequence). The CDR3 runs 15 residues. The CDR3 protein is CASSISGGNGSPLHF. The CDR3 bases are TGTGCCAGTAGTATCTCGGGGGGCAATGGCTCACCCCTCCACTTT.

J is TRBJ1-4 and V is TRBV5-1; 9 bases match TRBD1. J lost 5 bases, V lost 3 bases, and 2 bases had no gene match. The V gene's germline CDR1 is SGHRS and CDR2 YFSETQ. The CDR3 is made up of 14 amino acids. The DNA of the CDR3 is TGCGCCAGCAGCTACGGGACAGGGAATGAAAAACTGTTTTTT. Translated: CASSYGTGNEKLFF.

CDR3 amino acids: CASSRYSAGNEKLFF. As DNA, the CDR3 is TGTGCCAGTAGTAGGTACTCAGCAGGGAATGAAAAACTGTTTTTT. This chain joins TRBV19 and TRBJ1-4; D possibly corresponds to TRBD1 (5 bases). Germline lookup yields CDR1 LNHDA and CDR2 SQIVND (reference sequence). The germline V and J ends were trimmed by 4 bases and 5 bases, with 14 bases remaining between them. The length of the CDR3 is 15 residues.

Here the CDR3 reads CASRTSGALDEQFF. The CDR3 coding sequence is TGTGCCAGCAGGACTAGCGGGGCTTTGGATGAGCAGTTCTTC. The chain combines TRBV6-5 with TRBJ2-1; 11 bases fit TRBD2. CDR3 length equals 14 residues. J was trimmed by 8 bases and V by 6 bases; bases with no gene match: 6. Per germline, CDR1 MNHEY and CDR2 SVGAGI.

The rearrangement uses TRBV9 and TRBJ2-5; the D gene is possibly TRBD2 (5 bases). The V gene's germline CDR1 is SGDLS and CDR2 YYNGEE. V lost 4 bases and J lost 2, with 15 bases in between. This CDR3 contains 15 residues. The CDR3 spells CASSRFKDSQETQYF. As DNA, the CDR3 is TGTGCCAGCAGCAGATTCAAGGACTCGCAAGAGACCCAGTACTTC.

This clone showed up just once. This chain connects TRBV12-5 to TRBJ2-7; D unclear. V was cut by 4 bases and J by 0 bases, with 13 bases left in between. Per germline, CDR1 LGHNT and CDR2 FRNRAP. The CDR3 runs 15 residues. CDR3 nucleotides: TGTGCTAGTGGTTCCTCTAGGGATTACTCCTACGAGCAGTACTTC. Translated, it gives CASGSSRDYSYEQYF.

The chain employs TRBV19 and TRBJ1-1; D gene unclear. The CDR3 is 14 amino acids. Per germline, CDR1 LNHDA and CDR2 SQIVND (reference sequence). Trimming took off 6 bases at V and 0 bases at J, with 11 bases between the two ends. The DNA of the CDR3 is TGTGCCAGTAGGCACAGAAGTGTGAACACTGAAGCTTTCTTT. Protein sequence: CASRHRSVNTEAFF. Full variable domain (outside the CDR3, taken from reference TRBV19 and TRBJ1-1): DGGITQSPKYLFRKEGQNVTLSCEQNLNHDAMYWYRQDPGQGLRLIYYSQIVNDFQKGDIAEGYSVSREKKESFPLTVTSAQKNPTAFYLCASRHRSVNTEAFFGQGTRLTVV.